This T cell receptor (beta chain) was sequenced in a study of T cell changes during pregnancy in multiple sclerosis. Per germline, CDR1 SGHRS and CDR2 YFSETQ. Trimming stripped 1 base from V and 2 bases from J, with 12 bases between. The CDR3 covers 15 residues. Data came from immunoSEQ multiplex PCR; TCRdb stores just in-frame clones and leaves some out. The sample contains about 40,000 clones, about 90% of which appear only once. The chain links TRBV5-1 to TRBJ2-5, with D tentatively TRBD2 (6 bases). This clonotype was obtained from a female donor with multiple sclerosis, enrolled in a pregnancy study. Specimen: CD4+ T cells from peripheral blood mononuclear cells, collected before pregnancy. CDR3 protein: CASSLYSGTQETQYF. CDR3 in DNA: TGCGCCAGCAGCTTGTATTCGGGGACTCAAGAGACCCAGTACTTC.